A single TCR beta chain is shown here with its context. Authors' methods: The authors estimated nucleated cell counts from reference gene primer amplification. Assay used: immunoSEQ multiplex PCR; TCRdb lists only in-frame clones, some missing. Clonal size and the V and J genes are those of that table, whereas D and trimming came from the DNA. Of under 200,000 clones in the sample, 80% to 90% were seen once. Trimming shortened V by 4 bases and J by 4 bases, and 13 bases separated the two germline ends. This CDR3 has 14 residues. Germline V CDR1 and CDR2: MDHEN, SYDVKM. This entry is derived from a study of blood T cell repertoires in COVID-19.

The receptor was derived from a woman aged 80 or over with acute or convalescent COVID-19. Sequencing was carried out using peripheral blood. This sequence joins TRBV28 and TRBJ1-1; D unresolved. The CDR3 DNA reads TGTGCCAGCAGTTGGACCGAGGGAAGCACTGAAGCTTTCTTT. Protein: CASSWTEGSTEAFF.